These T cell receptor beta chains were read from a single sample in a study of cytomegalovirus exposure and HLA in healthy donors. TCRdb keeps only in-frame clones here, not all; method: immunoSEQ multiplex PCR. The data show approximately 150,000 clones, around two thirds seen once. Sequenced input: PBMCs. These receptors originate from a young woman in good health and CMV-seronegative. Each CDR3 is given with its conserved first and last residue.

j_gene: TRBJ1-3
v_gene: TRBV11-3
CDR3aa: CASSLNPTRDTIYF

j_gene: NA
v_gene: TRBV7-8
CDR3aa: CASSVTVYEQYF

j_gene: TRBJ2-2
v_gene: TRBV10-3
CDR3aa: CAIGQGANTGELFF

j_gene: TRBJ1-2
v_gene: TRBV9
CDR3aa: CASSPLGANYGYTF

j_gene: TRBJ1-3
v_gene: TRBV9
CDR3aa: CASSVGEPGNTIYF

j_gene: TRBJ2-1
v_gene: TRBV5-1
CDR3aa: CASSLAELAGGLREQFF

j_gene: TRBJ2-7
v_gene: TRBV2
CDR3aa: CASSLGQGAPYEQYF

j_gene: TRBJ2-1
v_gene: TRBV5-4
CDR3aa: CASSNLLGQQFF

j_gene: TRBJ2-1
v_gene: TRBV11-3
CDR3aa: CASSPPLRPNEQFF

j_gene: TRBJ2-2
v_gene: TRBV30
CDR3aa: CAWSPGTSGSLRELFF

j_gene: TRBJ1-4
v_gene: TRBV6-5
CDR3aa: CASSRGEKLFF

j_gene: TRBJ1-2
v_gene: TRBV7-2
CDR3aa: CASSLGPMTGEYGYTF

j_gene: TRBJ2-1
v_gene: TRBV9
CDR3aa: CASSSRSVTYNEQFF

j_gene: TRBJ1-1
v_gene: TRBV20-1
CDR3aa: CSATRGSGAFF

j_gene: TRBJ1-6
v_gene: TRBV13
CDR3aa: CASRAHSNSYNSPLHF

j_gene: TRBJ2-1
v_gene: TRBV27
CDR3aa: CASSWGRDEQFF

j_gene: TRBJ2-1
v_gene: TRBV5-6
CDR3aa: CASSLSGSYNEQFF

j_gene: TRBJ2-7
v_gene: TRBV7-2
CDR3aa: CASSWSGAYEQYF

j_gene: TRBJ2-7
v_gene: TRBV18
CDR3aa: CASSLRTEPYEQYF

j_gene: TRBJ2-2
v_gene: TRBV7-2
CDR3aa: CASSLARDRPYGELFF

j_gene: TRBJ2-1
v_gene: TRBV29-1
CDR3aa: CSVDQGDLYNEQFF

j_gene: TRBJ1-5
v_gene: TRBV5-1
CDR3aa: CASSLYGEMDQPQHF

j_gene: TRBJ2-3
v_gene: TRBV15
CDR3aa: CATSTRPRTDTQYF

j_gene: TRBJ1-1
v_gene: TRBV4-1
CDR3aa: CASSQVPVRGFVEAFF

j_gene: TRBJ1-4
v_gene: TRBV30
CDR3aa: CAWSVHSNEKLFF

j_gene: TRBJ1-1
v_gene: TRBV6-1
CDR3aa: CASSEPAGNTEAFF

j_gene: TRBJ1-2
v_gene: TRBV15
CDR3aa: CATSRGQGHYGYTF

j_gene: TRBJ2-1
v_gene: TRBV5-1
CDR3aa: CASSLPSDYNEQFF

j_gene: TRBJ2-5
v_gene: TRBV2
CDR3aa: CASSDGANQETQYF

j_gene: TRBJ2-5
v_gene: TRBV4-1
CDR3aa: CASSQVGLAGTQETQYF

j_gene: TRBJ1-5
v_gene: TRBV6-6
CDR3aa: CASSYGQISNQPQHF

j_gene: TRBJ1-1
v_gene: TRBV6-5
CDR3aa: CASSYSTGGYTEAFF

j_gene: TRBJ2-5
v_gene: TRBV5-1
CDR3aa: CASSLSLAGGETQYF

j_gene: TRBJ1-2
v_gene: TRBV2
CDR3aa: CASKKGEGGYTF

j_gene: TRBJ2-7
v_gene: TRBV10-3
CDR3aa: CAISGTGEIYEQYF

j_gene: TRBJ2-3
v_gene: TRBV6-5
CDR3aa: CASSIGLFTDTQYF

j_gene: TRBJ1-4
v_gene: TRBV10-3
CDR3aa: CAVQSESNEKLFF

j_gene: TRBJ1-2
v_gene: TRBV5-4
CDR3aa: CASSLSQGISYGYTF

j_gene: TRBJ2-1
v_gene: TRBV7-2
CDR3aa: CASSSGLAENNEQFF

j_gene: TRBJ2-2
v_gene: TRBV7-2
CDR3aa: CASTLGELFF

j_gene: TRBJ1-2
v_gene: TRBV7-2
CDR3aa: CASSFRGSQGGYTF

j_gene: TRBJ2-2
v_gene: TRBV14
CDR3aa: CASRLAGGTGELFF

j_gene: TRBJ1-1
v_gene: TRBV7-9
CDR3aa: CASSLDPTVNTEAFF

j_gene: TRBJ1-1
v_gene: TRBV30
CDR3aa: CAGDRENTEAFF

j_gene: TRBJ2-1
v_gene: TRBV6-5
CDR3aa: CASSYGLAGEGGEQFF

j_gene: TRBJ2-1
v_gene: TRBV6-1
CDR3aa: CASSESGGAGEQFF

j_gene: TRBJ2-1
v_gene: TRBV7-2
CDR3aa: CASSREPLNNEQFF

j_gene: TRBJ1-6
v_gene: TRBV5-5
CDR3aa: CASSFTADNSPLHF